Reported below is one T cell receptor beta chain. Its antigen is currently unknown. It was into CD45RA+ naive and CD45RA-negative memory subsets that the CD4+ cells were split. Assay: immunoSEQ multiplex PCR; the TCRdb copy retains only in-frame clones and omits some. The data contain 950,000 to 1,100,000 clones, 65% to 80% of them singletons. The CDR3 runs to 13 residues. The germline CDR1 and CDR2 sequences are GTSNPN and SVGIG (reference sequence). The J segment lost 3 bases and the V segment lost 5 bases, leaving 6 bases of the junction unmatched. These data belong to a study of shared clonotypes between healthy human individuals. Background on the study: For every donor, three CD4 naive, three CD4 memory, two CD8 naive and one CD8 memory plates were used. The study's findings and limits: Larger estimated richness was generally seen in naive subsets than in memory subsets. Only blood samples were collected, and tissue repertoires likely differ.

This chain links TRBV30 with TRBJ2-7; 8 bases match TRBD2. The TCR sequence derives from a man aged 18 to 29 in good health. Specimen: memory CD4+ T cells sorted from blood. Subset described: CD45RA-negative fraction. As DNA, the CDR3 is TGTGCCTGGCGGCCGGGAGGGATCTACGAGCAGTACTTC. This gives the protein CAWRPGGIYEQYF.